This T cell receptor beta chain emerged from a study of cytomegalovirus exposure and HLA in healthy donors (dated by TCRdb to the late 2010s). The study in broad terms: An earlier analysis of approximately 640 of the donors reported 250 to 300 Gb of sequence data and 117 million unique TCR beta sequences from 150 million to 200 million T cells. Of the 350 to 450 genotyped donors, 65% to 90% were placed in the genetic ancestry cluster associated with self-reported Caucasian donors. To study patterns of TCR occurrence, a later analysis re-analyzed previously published TCR beta repertoires from 500 to 850 donors and added high-resolution HLA genotyping. In the later analysis, no new phenotypic data were used to find candidate immune exposures; instead, reliance was placed on TCR beta sequences and their occurrence across donors. Among several hundred genotyped donors of the cohort, an average of about 240,000 unique TCR beta nucleotide sequences was sequenced per donor, of which about 19% were non-productive. The study was designed to test whether signatures of past pathogen exposure could be identified by cataloging public T cell receptors. Using immunosequencing, the study profiled T cell repertoires from 500 to 800 subjects and related those repertoires to cytomegalovirus serostatus. An earlier analysis of roughly 580 of the donors used high-throughput TCR beta sequencing to judge whether each TCR beta V gene segment behaved as functional or pseudogenic. Several DR-DQ haplotypes were treated as single units for association and clustering because of strong linkage in the cohort. HLA typing covered class I and class II loci at four-digit resolution. In addition to the first cohort of approximately 670 subjects, a separate validation cohort of 120 different subjects was used. All discovery cohort repertoires had been generated using a single sequencing platform. To predict cytomegalovirus infection status, the study brought together high-throughput TCR immunosequencing, statistical association of individual TCRs with disease status, and machine learning. An early release that covered around 590 HLA-typed donors contained about 300 gigabases of sequencing data and tens of millions of unique TCR sequences. Typing coverage varied by locus: about 629-640 donors for A, B, C, DRB1 and DQB1; approximately 520 for DQA1; 600 to 610 for DPA1; roughly 450 for DPB1. Donor age, sex, ethnicity and CMV serostatus were compiled together with the repertoire data. A later genetic analysis used genome-wide SNP genotypes for about 65% of the roughly 700 donors, treating that subset as a discovery cohort.

As regards this clone: No antigen is known for it. Base quality data are lacking; no much larger clone is found one base away.

Trimming leaves V shorter by 6 bases and J shorter by 4 bases, with the junction holding 9 bases beyond the gene matches. According to the germline V gene, CDR1 reads SGHTS and CDR2 reads YDEGEE. The CDR3 measures 15 amino acids from cysteine to phenylalanine. Just CDR3 DNA is preserved here, 45 bases in frame from base 1. Libraries came from the immunoSEQ multiplex PCR assay. The multiplex PCR relied on a mix of 60 forward primers for TCR Vbeta segments and 13 reverse primers for TCR Jbeta segments. Amplification of the CDR3 region of rearranged TCR beta genes was performed with a multiplex PCR assay on genomic DNA. On the Illumina HiSeq System, the amplified TCR beta libraries were sequenced as 87-base-pair reads. The original methods were these. Across the 670 or so repertoires, a later analysis counted roughly 84 million unique TCR beta chains, roughly 11 million of which were shared by at least two donors. A nearest-neighbor algorithm error-corrected the raw reads and collapsed the reads into unique sequences, merging closely related sequences to remove PCR and sequencing errors. CDR3 sequences were aligned to IMGT reference sequences to assign V, D and J gene segments. Each retained sequence needed at least a six-nucleotide match to both a V gene segment and a J gene segment. Rearrangements were classified as productive when the CDR3 lacked stop codons and remained in frame with V and J, and all other rearrangements were classified as non-productive. Following IMGT convention, CDR3 was defined as the stretch from the second conserved V-encoded cysteine to the conserved J-encoded phenylalanine. In an earlier analysis of around 600 of the donors, sequences lacking an unambiguous match to a single V gene segment were excluded. In an earlier analysis of several hundred of the donors, V segments were called functional above 56.7% productive rearrangements and were called segregating when the between-donor standard deviation exceeded 5%. A statistical classification framework was developed to diagnose cytomegalovirus status using the catalog of TCR beta chain sequences. In a later analysis, TCR nucleotide sequences were compared against IMGT/GENE-DB human TR gene sequences so that V and J genes could be assigned. In a later analysis, CDR3 sequences and most-parsimonious VDJ recombination scenarios were assigned using the TCRdist pipeline. In a later analysis, every TCR beta chain was defined by the combination of its CDR3 amino acid sequence and its V-gene family, and reads without a unique V-gene family were dropped. A later analysis removed several hundred highly shared, low-generation-probability nucleotide sequences to deal with suspected cross-contamination and a sequencing artifact. A later analysis calculated a clonal expansion index for each public chain from normalized within-repertoire ranks of inferred template counts. A later analysis computed generation probabilities with a VDJ recombination model fitted to out-of-frame rearrangements, and checked the results against IGoR. Hypergeometric tests were used in a later analysis to score TCR-TCR, TCR-HLA and TCR-CMV co-occurrence, with a repertoire-size bias correction applied to the TCR pairs. False discovery rates were estimated in a later analysis by permuting HLA or CMV assignments 20 times. In a later analysis, co-occurring TCRs were grouped using DBSCAN, and TCRdist sequence similarity was added for clustering within HLA-allele-positive subsets. Co-occurrence clustering excluded repertoires with fewer than 30,000 or more than 120,000 public chains, plus five with anomalous nucleotide sharing. What TCRdb holds here is the immuneACCESS table cut down to in-frame rearrangements. Part of the clones is not present; checked against another copy, under half of the missing clones reflect an unresolved V gene, and the others are unexplained. D and trimming were read from the DNA, whereas the V and J calls and clone size are those reported in that table. This sample has some 120,000 clones in its table, and about 63% of those were observed once. The ten largest make up 1.6% of the sample.

The cohort consisted of 600 to 750 healthy bone marrow donors. At the time of sampling, all cohort members were nominally healthy, though unrecorded immune exposures were likely present. The donor was CMV seropositive and belonged to the group of 270 or so seropositive cohort members. Each donor provided a peripheral blood sample, and peripheral blood mononuclear cells were used for TCR beta sequencing. The Qiagen DNeasy Blood Extraction Kit was used to extract genomic DNA from the blood cell samples. The paper as a whole reports these results and caveats: The classifier was reported to diagnose cytomegalovirus status with high specificity and sensitivity in both the original cohort and the validation cohort. A total of around 150 TCR beta chains were listed by the study as associated with cytomegalovirus. A later analysis associated roughly 17,000 TCR beta sequences with specific HLA alleles at a false discovery rate of 0.05. According to a later analysis, TCR association rates differed among HLA loci, with DRB1 alleles showing the most associated TCRs and HLA-C alleles showing the fewest. An earlier analysis of some 560 of the donors showed that most TCR beta V segments appeared in productive rearrangements either about 90% or about 30% of the time, which broadly matched IMGT annotations. Compared with the approximately 670-donor mean, donors in an Asian-associated ancestry cluster had fewer N-insertions in productive TCRs, according to a later genetic analysis. Correlated functional status among segregating V segments might be attributable to linkage disequilibrium, but an unknown experimental factor could not be ruled out. A further reported finding was that TCR beta sequences accurately predicted the HLA-A and HLA-B alleles for most subjects in the first cohort. In this cohort, only TCR beta chains were sequenced, and detectable features were limited by the absence of alpha or paired-chain data. The authors suggested that the approach could potentially be extended to other disease states and immunological phenotypes. A cluster of highly shared sequence variants was judged likely to be a technical artifact of the sequencing pipeline. When HLA alleles, especially DR and DQ, strongly co-occurred, attributing TCR associations to individual alleles was difficult. Because some donors lacked HLA typing at each locus, the association tests relied only on the typed subset. The presence/absence analyses assumed that sequencing depth was roughly uniform across donors, and that assumption may not be true. The 87-base-pair reads could not distinguish some IMGT-functional V segments, including TRBV6-2 and TRBV6-3, so those segments were excluded. Most TCR sequences were observed very rarely across donors, whereas some public TCRs were present in many individuals. Several of the top co-occurrence clusters appeared to be linked to parvovirus B19, influenza, CMV and Epstein-Barr virus, according to a later analysis. An association between a missense DCLRE1C variant and V-gene and J-gene trimming of TCR beta chains was found in a later genetic analysis and replicated in an independent cohort. The only immune exposure information available for the cohort was CMV serostatus. A few of the identified cytomegalovirus-associated TCR beta chains were confirmed in vitro to be specific for cytomegalovirus antigens. Because counts were too low, 15 or so rarely observed V segments, including chromosome 9 orphons, were excluded from the earlier analysis of around 590 of the donors. Most CMV-associated TCR beta chains appeared to be HLA-restricted in a later analysis, and the HLA associations seemed to be driven largely by CMV exposure. Compared with equally common non-associated chains, HLA-associated TCR beta chains in a later analysis were more clonally expanded and had lower generation probabilities.

The chain is made from TRBV5-8 and TRBJ2-1; 8 middle bases align to TRBD1. Sequences were obtained from PBMCs. The clonotype originates from a man aged 25 to 45 in good health and CMV-seropositive. In nucleotides, the sequence is TGTGCCAGCAACTATGACAGGGGATATTACAATGAGCAGTTCTTC. Its protein is CASNYDRGYYNEQFF.